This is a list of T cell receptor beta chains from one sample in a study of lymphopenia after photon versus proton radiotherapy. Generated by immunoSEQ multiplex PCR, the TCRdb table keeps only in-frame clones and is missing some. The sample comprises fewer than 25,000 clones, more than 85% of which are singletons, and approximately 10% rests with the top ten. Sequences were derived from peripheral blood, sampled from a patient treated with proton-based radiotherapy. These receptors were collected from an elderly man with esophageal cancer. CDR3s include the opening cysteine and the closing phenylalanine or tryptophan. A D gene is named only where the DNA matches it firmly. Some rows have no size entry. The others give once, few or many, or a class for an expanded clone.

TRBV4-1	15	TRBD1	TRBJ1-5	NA	CASSQDDRVGQPQHF	TGCGCCAGCAGCCAAGACGACAGGGTGGGCCAGCCCCAGCATTTT
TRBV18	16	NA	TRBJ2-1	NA	CASSPNTVSAGNEQFF	TGTGCCAGCTCACCAAATACGGTATCCGCCGGGAATGAGCAGTTCTTC
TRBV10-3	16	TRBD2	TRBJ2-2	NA	CAISPSGLANTGELFF	TGTGCCATCAGTCCTAGCGGGCTTGCGAACACCGGGGAGCTGTTTTTT
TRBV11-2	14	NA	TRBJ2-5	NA	CASSLEADRETQYF	TGTGCCAGCAGCTTAGAGGCAGACAGGGAGACCCAGTACTTC
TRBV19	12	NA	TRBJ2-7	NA	CASSPGPYEQYF	TGTGCCAGTAGCCCCGGCCCCTACGAGCAGTACTTC
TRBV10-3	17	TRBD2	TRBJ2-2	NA	CAIRSSIAGANTGELFF	TGTGCCATCAGGTCCTCGATAGCGGGGGCCAACACCGGGGAGCTGTTTTTT
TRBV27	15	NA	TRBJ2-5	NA	CASGPGGYQVETQYF	TGTGCCAGCGGACCAGGAGGGTATCAGGTGGAGACCCAGTACTTC
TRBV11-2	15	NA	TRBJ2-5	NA	CASSLINPRGETQYF	TGTGCCAGCAGTCTTATAAACCCCAGGGGAGAGACCCAGTACTTC
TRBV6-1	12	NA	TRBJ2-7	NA	CASSEMGYEQYF	TGTGCCAGCAGTGAGATGGGGTACGAGCAGTACTTC
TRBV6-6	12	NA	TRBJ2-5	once	CASMASGETQYF	TGTGCCAGCATGGCCAGCGGGGAGACCCAGTACTTC
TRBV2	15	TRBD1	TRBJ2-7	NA	CASNKETGVTYEQYF	TGTGCCAGCAATAAGGAGACAGGGGTTACCTACGAGCAGTACTTC
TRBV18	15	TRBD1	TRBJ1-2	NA	CASSVSGGASGGYTF	TGTGCCAGCTCGGTCTCAGGGGGCGCGTCAGGCGGCTACACCTTC
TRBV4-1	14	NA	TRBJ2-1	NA	CASSLPPRYNEQFF	TGCGCCAGCAGCCTCCCTCCCAGGTACAATGAGCAGTTCTTC
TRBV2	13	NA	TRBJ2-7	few	CASSRLGSYEQYF	TGTGCCAGCAGCCGACTAGGTTCCTACGAGCAGTACTTC
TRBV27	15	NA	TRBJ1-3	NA	CASRARDGSGNTIYF	TGTGCCAGCAGAGCCCGCGACGGCTCTGGAAACACCATATATTTT
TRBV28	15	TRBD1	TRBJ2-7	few	CASSNTGTGYYEQYF	TGTGCCAGCAGCAACACCGGGACAGGGTACTACGAGCAGTACTTC
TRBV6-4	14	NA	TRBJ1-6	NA	CASSDFSYNSPLHF	TGTGCCAGCAGTGACTTCTCCTATAATTCACCCCTCCACTTT
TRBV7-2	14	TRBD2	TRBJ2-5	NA	CASSLGTRPETQYF	TGTGCCAGCAGCCTGGGGACTAGACCAGAGACCCAGTACTTC
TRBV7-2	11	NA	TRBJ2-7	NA	CASSSIAEQYF	TGTGCCAGCAGCTCGATAGCAGAGCAGTACTTC
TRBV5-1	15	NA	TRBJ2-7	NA	CASSLDPGDAYEQYF	TGCGCCAGCAGCTTGGACCCGGGGGATGCCTACGAGCAGTACTTC
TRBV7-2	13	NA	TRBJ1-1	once	CASSFDRTTEAFF	TGTGCCAGCAGCTTCGACCGGACCACTGAAGCTTTCTTT
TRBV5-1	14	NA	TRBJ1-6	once	CASSFGQNNSPLHF	TGCGCCAGCAGCTTTGGACAAAATAATTCACCCCTCCACTTT
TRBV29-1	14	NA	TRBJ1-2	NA	CSVEGGVGTYGYTF	TGCAGCGTTGAAGGAGGGGTGGGGACCTATGGCTACACCTTC
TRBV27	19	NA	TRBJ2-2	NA	CASSLSLPRSPERLGELFF	TGTGCCAGCAGTTTATCCTTGCCTCGTTCCCCAGAAAGGTTAGGGGAGCTGTTTTTT